Presented here are 26 T cell receptor beta chains from one specimen sequenced in a study of circulating and synovial CD4+ cells in juvenile arthritis. The method was immunoSEQ multiplex PCR; TCRdb's version includes in-frame clones alone and lacks a portion of them. The table shows 30,000 to 40,000 clones, with about 95% occurring only once. The sequencing input was CD4+ T cells from blood. Receptors originate from a human donor with juvenile idiopathic arthritis.

This clone showed up just once. V and J are TRBV7-2 and TRBJ2-7; D is perhaps TRBD1 (5 bases). The germline CDR1 and CDR2 sequences are SGHTA and FQGNSA. The CDR3 spans 14 residues. The V and J ends lost 5 bases and 3 bases respectively, with 14 bases between them. This chain's CDR3 is CASSPAVQDYEQYF. The CDR3 bases are TGTGCCAGCAGCCCGGCGGTACAGGACTACGAGCAGTACTTC.

This clone was observed once. CDR3 in amino acids: CASSFRDSTEAFF. The CDR3 bases are TGTGCCAGCAGTTTCCGGGACAGCACTGAAGCTTTCTTT. The V call is TRBV6-6, the J call TRBJ1-1; 7 positions agree with TRBD1. V trimming: 4 bases; J trimming: 4 bases; junction bases outside the gene matches: 3. The CDR3 has 13 residues. Germline V gives CDR1 MNHNY, CDR2 SVGAGI (reference sequence).

The V gene is TRBV7-9, the J gene TRBJ1-1; D gene ambiguous. CDR3 length: 13 residues. V was trimmed by 5 bases and J by 0 bases, leaving 7 bases between them. Germline V gene data show CDR1 as SEHNR and CDR2 as FQNEAQ (reference sequence). In DNA form, the CDR3 reads TGTGCCAGCAGCCTAAGAATGAACACTGAAGCTTTCTTT. The encoded protein is CASSLRMNTEAFF.

This clone has just a few counts. The V gene is TRBV28, the J gene TRBJ2-7, with 9 bases matching TRBD1. The CDR3 length is 15 residues. The junction had 9 bases not matched to a gene; V was cut back by 6 bases and J by 3 bases. Germline values: CDR1 MDHEN, CDR2 SYDVKM. The CDR3 sequence is CASSHGTGMIYEQYF. The CDR3 DNA reads as TGTGCCAGCAGCCATGGGACAGGGATGATCTACGAGCAGTACTTC.

The CDR3 DNA sequence: TGCAGCGTCTCTACCTTAAGCGGGGGCAAAGAGACCCAGTACTTC. Its translation: CSVSTLSGGKETQYF. V gene TRBV29-1 combines with J gene TRBJ2-5, with 8 bases fitting TRBD2. CDR3 size: 15 residues. Trimming took 6 bases from V and 3 from J; bases not matched to a gene: 12. CDR1 SQVTM and CDR2 ANQGSEA come from the germline V gene. Drawing the rest from reference TRBV29-1 and TRBJ2-5, the complete variable domain is SAVISQKPSRDICQRGTSLTIQCQVDSQVTMMFWYRQQPGQSLTLIATANQGSEATYESGFVIDKFPISRPNLTFSTLTVSNMSPEDSSIYLCSVSTLSGGKETQYFGPGTRLLVL.

The gene calls are TRBV6-5 and TRBJ2-7; possible D gene TRBD1, 6 bases. The germline V gene encodes CDR1 MNHEY and CDR2 SVGAGI. CDR3 length: 14 amino acids. Trimming took off 6 bases at V and 2 bases at J, with 14 bases between the two ends. CDR3 sequence (DNA): TGTGCCAGCAGCCTCGCCAGGGGTACCTACGAGCAGTACTTC. Protein sequence: CASSLARGTYEQYF.

The V gene is TRBV9, the J gene TRBJ2-1; 7 bases fit TRBD2. The V gene end was trimmed by 4 bases and the J gene end by 7 bases; junction bases not matched to a gene: 14. The CDR3 runs 16 residues. Germline CDR1 is SGDLS and CDR2 is YYNGEE. The CDR3 DNA reads as TGTGCCAGCAGCCTTGGGGGAAGCGGGATAGTGAATGAGCAGTTCTTC. It specifies CASSLGGSGIVNEQFF.

The V and J genes are TRBV5-1 and TRBJ2-3, with TRBD1 matching over 7 bases. V lost 0 bases to trimming and J lost 1 base; unmatched junction nucleotides: 2. Per germline, CDR1 SGHRS and CDR2 YFSETQ. The CDR3 spans 15 residues. The chain's CDR3 is CASSLVGQRTDTQYF. CDR3 bases: TGCGCCAGCAGCTTGGTGGGACAGCGCACAGATACGCAGTATTTT. Full variable domain (outside the CDR3, taken from reference TRBV5-1 and TRBJ2-3): KAGVTQTPRYLIKTRGQQVTLSCSPISGHRSVSWYQQTPGQGLQFLFEYFSETQRNKGNFPGRFSGRQFSNSRSEMNVSTLELGDSALYLCASSLVGQRTDTQYFGPGTRLTVL.

The chain couples TRBV7-2 to TRBJ1-3, with 7 bases fitting TRBD1. The CDR3 runs to 16 residues. Germline assignment: CDR1 SGHTA and CDR2 FQGNSA. The V segment lost 5 bases and the J segment 0 bases; nucleotides outside the gene matches: 7. The CDR3 spells CASSPSRDSSGNTIYF. The CDR3 nucleotides are TGTGCCAGCAGCCCCTCTCGGGACAGCTCTGGAAACACCATATATTTT.

The genes are TRBV18 and TRBJ2-1; 8 nucleotides align to TRBD2. CDR3 length: 13 amino acids. CDR1 KGHSH and CDR2 LQKENI come from the germline V gene. V shed 2 bases, J shed 8 bases, and the junction held 2 bases outside the gene matches. As DNA, the CDR3 is TGTGCCAGCTCACCAGCGGGGGGCCATGAGCAGTTCTTC. Protein product: CASSPAGGHEQFF. The whole variable domain, remainder taken from reference TRBV18 and TRBJ2-1, is NAGVMQNPRHLVRRRGQEARLRCSPMKGHSHVYWYRQLPEEGLKFMVYLQKENIIDESGMPKERFSAEFPKEGPSILRIQQVVRGDSAAYFCASSPAGGHEQFFGPGTRLTVL.

The gene calls are TRBV19 and TRBJ1-2, with 8 positions matching TRBD1. CDR1 is LNHDA and CDR2 is SQIVND in the germline V gene (reference sequence). With 7 bases clipped from V and 4 bases from J, the junction kept 8 bases outside the gene matches. The CDR3 loop spans 14 amino acids. The CDR3 DNA follows: TGTGCCAGTACCCCAGACAGGGGCGGCTATGGCTACACCTTC. Translation: CASTPDRGGYGYTF.

The sample holds one count of this clone. The chain carries TRBV9 and TRBJ1-1; TRBD1 matches 8 bases. This CDR3 is built from 13 residues. Germline CDR1 reads SGDLS; CDR2 reads YYNGEE. V trimming: 4 bases; J trimming: 3 bases; junction bases outside the gene matches: 2. Here the CDR3 reads CASSSGQDTEAFF. The CDR3 DNA is TGTGCCAGCAGCTCGGGACAGGACACTGAAGCTTTCTTT.

The CDR3 protein is CASSLQDLAGYTF. The CDR3 DNA follows: TGTGCCAGCAGTTTACAGGATCTGGCTGGCTACACCTTC. The J gene is TRBJ1-2, the V gene TRBV28; D gene uncertain. CDR3 size: 13 residues. CDR1 and CDR2 (germline): MDHEN, SYDVKM. V was pared by 2 bases and J by 7 bases, with 11 bases between.

J is TRBJ1-3 and V is TRBV9; tentative D call: TRBD1 (6 bases). The V gene lost 0 bases and the J gene lost 0 bases, with 10 bases spanning the gap. Germline V gene data show CDR1 as SGDLS and CDR2 as YYNGEE. The length of the CDR3 is 16 residues. Here the CDR3 reads CASSVEQGLSGNTIYF. In DNA, the CDR3 is TGTGCCAGCAGCGTAGAACAGGGCCTCTCTGGAAACACCATATATTTT.

The chain combines TRBV27 with TRBJ1-3; TRBD1 matches 11 bases. V shed 2 bases, J shed 7 bases, and the junction held 4 bases outside the gene matches. CDR1 is MNHEY, CDR2 SMNVEV, per germline (reference sequence). There are 15 residues in the CDR3. CDR3 sequence reads: CASSLTRDRGNTIYF. The CDR3 DNA follows: TGTGCCAGCAGTTTAACCAGGGACAGGGGGAACACCATATATTTT.

The rearrangement uses TRBV28 and TRBJ1-1; 7 bases align to TRBD1. The CDR3 sequence is 13 residues long. V shed 10 bases and J 5 bases; nucleotides not matched to a gene: 10. Germline loops: CDR1 MDHEN, CDR2 SYDVKM. The CDR3, as DNA: TGTGCCACCCATAAAGGGGGCAGGACTGAAGCTTTCTTT. It is translated as CATHKGGRTEAFF.

The rearrangement links TRBV11-2 to TRBJ2-1; 12 nucleotides line up with TRBD2. After removal of 4 bases from V and 8 bases from J, the junction contained 9 bases not matched to a gene. The germline gives CDR1 SGHAT, CDR2 FQNNGV. The CDR3 length is 16 residues. The CDR3 is CASSWKTSGRDDEQFF. CDR3 DNA: TGTGCCAGCAGCTGGAAGACTAGCGGGAGAGACGATGAGCAGTTCTTC.

This clone occurred once. The genes are TRBV10-1 and TRBJ2-7; D uncertain. Trimming left V 1 base short and J 3 bases short, with 10 bases between. There are 14 residues in the CDR3. CDR1 and CDR2 from the germline V gene are WNHNN and SYGVQD (reference sequence). The CDR3 sequence is CASSEYGSFYEQYF. The CDR3 DNA reads as TGCGCCAGCAGTGAGTATGGTAGCTTCTACGAGCAGTACTTC.

J is TRBJ2-1 and V is TRBV5-1; 11 bases agree with TRBD2. The V segment lost 4 bases and the J segment 8 bases; nucleotides outside the gene matches: 14. From germline, CDR1 is SGHRS and CDR2 YFSETQ. The CDR3 totals 17 residues. The CDR3 DNA sequence: TGCGCCAGCAGCCTTTCAAGTTGGACTAGCGGGCGGGATGAGCAGTTCTTC. This gives the protein CASSLSSWTSGRDEQFF.

The chain joins TRBV18 to TRBJ1-1; tentative D call: TRBD1 (6 bases). Germline assignment: CDR1 KGHSH and CDR2 LQKENI. There are 13 residues in the CDR3. V lost 4 bases, J lost 6 bases, and 12 bases lay in between. The CDR3 nucleotides are TGTGCCAGCTCACAAGGGGGGGGGTCTGAAGCTTTCTTT. Amino acid sequence: CASSQGGGSEAFF. The full variable domain, completed using reference TRBV18 and TRBJ1-1, is NAGVMQNPRHLVRRRGQEARLRCSPMKGHSHVYWYRQLPEEGLKFMVYLQKENIIDESGMPKERFSAEFPKEGPSILRIQQVVRGDSAAYFCASSQGGGSEAFFGQGTRLTVV.

On this clone itself: A junction end diverges from the germline sequence, so it may reflect a read error. CDR3: CASRLGTGDPMNTEAFF. For the CDR3, the DNA is TGTGCCAGCAGGTTAGGGACAGGGGATCCCATGAACACTGAAGCTTTCTTT. V usage is TRBV7-2 and J usage is TRBJ1-1; 10 nucleotides match TRBD1. Germline CDR1 SGHTA, CDR2 FQGNSA. The CDR3 runs to 17 residues.

The chain uses TRBV7-2 and TRBJ2-7, with D possibly TRBD2 on 6 matching bases. Trimming took off 0 bases at V and 4 bases at J, with 13 bases between the two ends. This CDR3 is 15 amino acids long. Germline CDR1 and CDR2: SGHTA and FQGNSA. The CDR3 reads CASSLANGGMYEQYF. DNA for the CDR3: TGTGCCAGCAGCTTAGCGAATGGGGGGATGTACGAGCAGTACTTC.

The CDR3 sequence: CASSQELAGAYEQYF. As DNA, the CDR3 is TGCGCCAGCAGCCAAGAACTAGCGGGAGCCTACGAGCAGTACTTC. The rearrangement links TRBV4-3 to TRBJ2-7; 11 bases are a match to TRBD2. Trimming at V came to 0 bases and at J to 2 bases, leaving 0 bases not matched to a gene. The CDR3 is made up of 15 amino acids. Germline V gives CDR1 LGHNA, CDR2 YSLEER.

The chain carries TRBV7-3 and TRBJ2-5; 9 nucleotides agree with TRBD1. Germline V gene sequence: CDR1 SGHTA, CDR2 FQGTGA. The V segment lost 5 bases and the J segment 2 bases; nucleotides outside the gene matches: 6. This CDR3 spans 15 amino acids. The CDR3 loop reads CASSAGQGRQETQYF. The CDR3 coding sequence is TGTGCCAGCAGCGCGGGACAGGGTCGGCAAGAGACCCAGTACTTC.

The genes are TRBV7-9 and TRBJ2-3, with 7 nucleotides matching TRBD2. Trimming at V came to 0 bases and at J to 6 bases, leaving 6 bases not matched to a gene. Germline CDR1 SEHNR, CDR2 FQNEAQ (reference sequence). The CDR3 runs 15 residues. CDR3 loop: CASSLAGRRWDTQYF. CDR3 DNA sequence: TGTGCCAGCAGCTTAGCCGGGAGGCGGTGGGATACGCAGTATTTT.

This chain links TRBV6-5 with TRBJ2-7, with 10 bases identical to TRBD2. Germline assignment: CDR1 MNHEY and CDR2 SVGAGI. The CDR3 runs 15 residues. The V gene end was trimmed by 4 bases and the J gene end by 2 bases; junction bases not matched to a gene: 5. The DNA for the CDR3 is TGTGCCAGCAGTTGGCGGACTAGCGGACCCTACGAGCAGTACTTC. This encodes CASSWRTSGPYEQYF.